This T cell receptor (beta chain) is drawn from a study of T cell repertoires in cytomegalovirus infection. From the reads, TCRdb called clonotypes with MiXCR, one entry per CDR3 protein. The repertoire holds 150,000 to 200,000 distinct CDR3 sequences, with about an eighth as singletons. Germline lookup yields CDR1 MDHEN and CDR2 SYDVKM. This CDR3 is 10 amino acids long. This clonotype occurred a few times. The chain recombines TRBV28 with TRBJ1-1; D remains ambiguous. The sequenced sample consisted of PBMCs. The receptor comes from a human donor in good health (CMV status not recorded). Some clones in this sample may be carry-over from other donors' samples. The CDR3 is CVSRSTEAFF. The CDR3 nucleotides read TGTGTTTCCCGGTCTACAGAAGCTTTCTTT.